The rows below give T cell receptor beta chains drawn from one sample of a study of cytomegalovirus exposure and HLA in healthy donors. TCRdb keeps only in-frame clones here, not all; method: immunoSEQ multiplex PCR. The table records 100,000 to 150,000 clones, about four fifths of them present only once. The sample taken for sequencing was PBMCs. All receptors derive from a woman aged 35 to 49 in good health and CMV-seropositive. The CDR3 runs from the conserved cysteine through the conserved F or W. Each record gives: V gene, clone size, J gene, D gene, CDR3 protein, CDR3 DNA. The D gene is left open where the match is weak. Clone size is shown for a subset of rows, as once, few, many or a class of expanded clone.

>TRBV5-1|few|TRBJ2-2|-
CASSLGGLNTGELFF
TGCGCCAGCAGCCTCGGCGGGCTGAACACCGGGGAGCTGTTTTTT
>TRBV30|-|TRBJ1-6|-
CAWSNRGANSPLHF
TGTGCCTGGAGTAATCGGGGGGCAAATTCACCCCTCCACTTT
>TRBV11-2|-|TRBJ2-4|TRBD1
CASSLRWQGASKNIQYF
TGTGCCAGCAGCTTACGCTGGCAGGGGGCGTCCAAAAACATTCAGTACTTC
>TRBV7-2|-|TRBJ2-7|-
CASSRYSRGNYEQYF
TGTGCCAGCAGCCGCTATAGTAGGGGCAACTACGAGCAGTACTTC
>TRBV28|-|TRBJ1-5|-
CASSKQGFDQPQHF
TGTGCCAGCAGCAAACAGGGTTTTGATCAGCCCCAGCATTTT
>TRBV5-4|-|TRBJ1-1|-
CASSWANTEAFF
TGTGCCAGCAGTTGGGCGAACACTGAAGCTTTCTTT
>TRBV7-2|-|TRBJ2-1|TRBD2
CASSTSLAGAYNEQFF
TGTGCCAGCAGCACCTCTTTAGCGGGGGCCTACAATGAGCAGTTCTTC
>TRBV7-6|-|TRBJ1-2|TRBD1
CASSPTGNYGYTF
TGTGCCAGCAGCCCGACAGGGAATTATGGCTACACCTTC
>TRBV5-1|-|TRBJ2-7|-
CASSLKPGSYEQYF
TGCGCCAGCAGCTTGAAGCCAGGGTCCTACGAGCAGTACTTC
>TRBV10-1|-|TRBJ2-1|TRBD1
CASSEYGNRGHNEQFF
TGCGCCAGCAGTGAGTATGGTAACAGGGGGCACAATGAGCAGTTCTTC
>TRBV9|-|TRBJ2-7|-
CASSEEGDRYYEQYF
TGTGCCAGCAGCGAGGAGGGAGACAGATACTACGAGCAGTACTTC
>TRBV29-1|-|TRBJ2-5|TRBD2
CSVIAGGLDETQYF
TGCAGCGTTATAGCGGGAGGGCTCGATGAGACCCAGTACTTC
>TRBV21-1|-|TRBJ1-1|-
CASSKARGAEAFF
TGTGCCAGCAGCAAAGCGCGGGGGGCGGAAGCTTTCTTT
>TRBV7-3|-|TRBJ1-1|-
CASSLGGFEVIRAEAFF
TGTGCCAGCAGCTTAGGCGGTTTTGAGGTAATACGCGCTGAAGCTTTCTTT
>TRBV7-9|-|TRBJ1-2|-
CASSSWQDYGYTF
TGTGCCAGCAGCTCGTGGCAAGACTATGGCTACACCTTC
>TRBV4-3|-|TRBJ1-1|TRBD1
CASSNTGGALAEAFF
TGCGCCAGCAGTAATACAGGGGGCGCTTTGGCTGAAGCTTTCTTT
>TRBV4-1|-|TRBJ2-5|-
CASSQEWGEETQYF
TGCGCCAGCAGCCAAGAGTGGGGAGAAGAGACCCAGTACTTC
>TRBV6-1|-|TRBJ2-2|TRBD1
CASSEVTGGHGELFF
TGTGCCAGCAGTGAAGTCACAGGGGGCCACGGGGAGCTGTTTTTT
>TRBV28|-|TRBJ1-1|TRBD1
CASSSRQGGGTEAFF
TGTGCCAGCAGTTCTCGTCAGGGGGGAGGCACTGAAGCTTTCTTT
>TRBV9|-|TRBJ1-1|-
CASSVEGVNTEAFF
TGTGCCAGCAGCGTAGAGGGGGTGAACACTGAAGCTTTCTTT
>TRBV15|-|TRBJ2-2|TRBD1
CATRPGQANTGELFF
TGTGCCACTCGCCCCGGACAGGCGAACACCGGGGAGCTGTTTTTT
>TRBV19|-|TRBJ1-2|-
CASSMNSGGLANYGYTF
TGTGCCAGTAGTATGAACAGTGGTGGGTTAGCTAACTATGGCTACACCTTC
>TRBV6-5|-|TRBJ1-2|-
CASSYSLEQPYGYTF
TGTGCCAGCAGTTACTCGTTGGAACAGCCCTATGGCTACACCTTC
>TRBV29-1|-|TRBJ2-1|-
CSVEVEVYEQFF
TGCAGCGTTGAAGTGGAGGTATATGAGCAGTTCTTC
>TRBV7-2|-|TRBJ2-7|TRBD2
CASSLGMASGPSYEQYF
TGTGCCAGCAGCTTAGGAATGGCTAGCGGTCCTTCCTACGAGCAGTACTTC
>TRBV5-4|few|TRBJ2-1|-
CASSLGGLIYNEQFF
TGTGCCAGCAGCTTAGGCGGGTTGATTTACAATGAGCAGTTCTTC
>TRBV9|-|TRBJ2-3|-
CASRGESGAVTDTQYF
TGTGCCAGCAGGGGTGAATCGGGAGCGGTCACAGATACGCAGTATTTT
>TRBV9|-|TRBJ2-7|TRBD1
CASSIGQGPYEQYF
TGTGCCAGCAGCATAGGACAGGGGCCCTACGAGCAGTACTTC
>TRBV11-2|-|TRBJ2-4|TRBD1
CASSSRTGGAKNIQYF
TGTGCCAGCAGCTCCCGGACAGGGGGGGCCAAAAACATTCAGTACTTC
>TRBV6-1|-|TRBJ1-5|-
CASSESRGQPQHF
TGTGCCAGCAGTGAATCCCGGGGTCAGCCCCAGCATTTT
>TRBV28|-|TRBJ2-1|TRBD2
CASSLDFAGGLAGVSHEQFF
TGTGCCAGCAGTTTAGATTTTGCAGGAGGACTAGCGGGAGTATCCCATGAGCAGTTCTTC
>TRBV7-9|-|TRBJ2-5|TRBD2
CASSSTSGPYQETQYF
TGTGCCAGCAGCTCCACTAGCGGCCCGTACCAAGAGACCCAGTACTTC
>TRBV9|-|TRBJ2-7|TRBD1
CASSVGSGGAYEQYF
TGTGCCAGCAGCGTAGGGTCAGGGGGCGCGTACGAGCAGTACTTC
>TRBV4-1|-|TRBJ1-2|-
CASSQSGTGYGYTF
TGCGCCAGCAGCCAAAGCGGAACAGGGTATGGCTACACCTTC
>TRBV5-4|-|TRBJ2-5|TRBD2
CASSSRTSGSVETQYF
TGTGCCAGCAGCTCCCGGACTAGCGGGAGCGTAGAGACCCAGTACTTC
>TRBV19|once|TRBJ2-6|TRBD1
CASSTQTGGSGANVLTF
TGTGCCAGTAGTACCCAGACAGGGGGCTCTGGGGCCAACGTCCTGACTTTC
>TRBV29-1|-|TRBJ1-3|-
CSASASLDPGNTIYF
TGCAGCGCCTCGGCCTCCCTAGACCCTGGAAACACCATATATTTT
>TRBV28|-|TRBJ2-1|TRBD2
CASSPPASGRAVEQFF
TGTGCCAGCAGTCCTCCCGCTAGCGGGAGGGCCGTTGAGCAGTTCTTC
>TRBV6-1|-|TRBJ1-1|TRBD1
CASSQDRGDTEAFF
TGTGCCAGCAGCCAGGACAGGGGGGACACTGAAGCTTTCTTT